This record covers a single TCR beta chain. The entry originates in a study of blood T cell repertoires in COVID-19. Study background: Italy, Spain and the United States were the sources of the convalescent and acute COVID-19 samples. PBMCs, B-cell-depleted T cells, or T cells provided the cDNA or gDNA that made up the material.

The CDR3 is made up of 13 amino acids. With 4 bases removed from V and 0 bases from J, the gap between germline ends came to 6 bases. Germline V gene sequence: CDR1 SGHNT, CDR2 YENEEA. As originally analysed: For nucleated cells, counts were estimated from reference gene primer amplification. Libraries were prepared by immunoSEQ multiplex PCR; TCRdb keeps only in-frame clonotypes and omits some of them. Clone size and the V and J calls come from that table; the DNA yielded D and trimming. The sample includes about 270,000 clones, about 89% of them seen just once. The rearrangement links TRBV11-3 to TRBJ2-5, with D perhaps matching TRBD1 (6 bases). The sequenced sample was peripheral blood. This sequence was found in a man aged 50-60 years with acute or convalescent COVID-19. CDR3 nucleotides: TGTGCCAGCAGCTACAGGGACCAAGAGACCCAGTACTTC. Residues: CASSYRDQETQYF.